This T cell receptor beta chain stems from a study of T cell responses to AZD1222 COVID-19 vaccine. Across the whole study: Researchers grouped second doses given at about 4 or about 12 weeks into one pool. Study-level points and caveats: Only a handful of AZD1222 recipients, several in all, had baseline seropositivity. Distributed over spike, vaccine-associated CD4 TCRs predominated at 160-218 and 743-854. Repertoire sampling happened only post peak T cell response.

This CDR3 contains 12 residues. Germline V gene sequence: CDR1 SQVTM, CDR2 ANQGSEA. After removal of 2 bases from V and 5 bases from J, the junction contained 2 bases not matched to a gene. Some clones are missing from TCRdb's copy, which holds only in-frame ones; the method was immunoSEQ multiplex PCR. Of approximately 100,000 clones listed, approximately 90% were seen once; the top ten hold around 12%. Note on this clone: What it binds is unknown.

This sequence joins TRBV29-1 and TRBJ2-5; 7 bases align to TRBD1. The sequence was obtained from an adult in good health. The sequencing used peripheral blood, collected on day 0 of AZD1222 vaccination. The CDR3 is CSVEIQGETQYF. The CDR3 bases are TGCAGCGTTGAAATACAGGGGGAGACCCAGTACTTC.